The TCR beta chain described here comes from a study of read filtering for tumor transcriptome and immune sequencing. Study context: Mean patient age was roughly 70 years, range about 40 to 85; approximately 17 male, roughly 14 female.

Molecular barcoded adaptors covering alpha/delta and beta/gamma chains were used on approximately 440 ng RNA. Via MiXCR, TCRdb re-called the reads, giving one row per CDR3 protein. The table includes approximately 60,000 distinct CDR3 sequences, approximately 22% detected once. V shed 4 bases, J shed 5 bases, and the junction held 8 bases outside the gene matches. The CDR3 has 15 amino acids. Germline V gene sequence: CDR1 SGHRS, CDR2 YFSETQ. In its sample, this clonotype was seen many times. The J gene is TRBJ2-5, the V gene TRBV5-1, with 10 bases lining up with TRBD2. This receptor was obtained from a donor at least 40 years old with multiple myeloma. The sample was a population of CD138-negative cells sorted from bone marrow. The CDR3 coding sequence is TGCGCCAGCAGCATCCTAGCGGGAGCGTGGGAGACCCAGTACTTC. Amino acids: CASSILAGAWETQYF.